This T cell receptor (beta chain) was observed in a study of cytomegalovirus exposure and HLA in healthy donors. About the study: The 120 validation repertoires were produced on the same platform as the roughly 700 repertoires of the first cohort. This was reported in a later analysis. Whole-study findings and limits: The classifier reportedly diagnosed cytomegalovirus status with high specificity and sensitivity. Confirmation was obtained in vitro that a few CMV-associated chains are specific for CMV antigens. A subsequent analysis found that TCR clusters from the first cohort also tended to co-occur in the roughly 120 validation repertoires, with about 95% of cluster scores above 0.

Details on this clone: Its antigen is unidentified. This sample also contains other DNA sequences that code for the same CDR3.

Sequencing was performed with immunoSEQ multiplex PCR; in TCRdb, only in-frame clones are kept and a portion is missing. The sample lists about 190,000 clones, more than 70% seen once, with approximately 1.5% in the top ten. Germline V gives CDR1 SGDLS, CDR2 YYNGEE. CDR3 length: 13 amino acids. Deletions cut 0 bases from V and 5 bases from J, with 7 bases between. This clonotype was obtained from a woman in her late teens or twenties in good health and CMV-seronegative. The chain couples TRBV9 to TRBJ2-3; weak D call: TRBD1 (5 bases). The material sequenced was PBMCs. This CDR3 is CASSVGGGDTQYF. CDR3 in DNA: TGTGCCAGCAGCGTAGGGGGCGGAGATACGCAGTATTTT.